The 15 T cell receptor beta chains reported below all come from one sample, sequenced in a study of cytomegalovirus exposure and HLA in healthy donors. This PCR relied on a set of 60 Vbeta primers and 13 Jbeta primers. Data came from immunoSEQ multiplex PCR; TCRdb stores just in-frame clones and leaves some out. The listing contains around 52,000 clones. Sequencing used PBMCs. The receptors here all came from a woman between 50 and 59 years old in good health and CMV-seropositive.

The chain has TRBV4-2 and TRBJ2-1; D might be TRBD2 (5 bases). The length of the CDR3 is 16 residues. Looked up from germline, CDR1 is LGHNA and CDR2 is YNFKEQ. V was trimmed by 4 bases and J by 0 bases, leaving 13 bases between them. In DNA form, the CDR3 reads TGTGCCAGCAGCCCGGCGTCCGGGAACTCCTACAATGAGCAGTTCTTC. As protein: CASSPASGNSYNEQFF.

As for this clone: The same CDR3 also results from other DNA sequences found in this sample. This sequence joins TRBV5-1 and TRBJ2-2; 8 bases agree with TRBD1. CDR3 length: 15 residues. In germline, CDR1 is SGHRS, CDR2 YFSETQ. Trimming took 0 bases from V and 4 from J; bases not matched to a gene: 2. In DNA, the CDR3 is TGCGCCAGCAGCTTGGTGACAGGGGTCACCGGGGAGCTGTTTTTT. Protein product: CASSLVTGVTGELFF.

The V and J genes are TRBV4-1 and TRBJ1-5, with D tentatively TRBD1 (5 bases). Trimming cost V 2 bases and J 2 bases, with 10 bases left between them. CDR1 and CDR2 from the germline V gene are MGHRA and YSYEKL. The CDR3 loop spans 15 amino acids. The CDR3 coding sequence is TGCGCCAGCAGCCAACAGGGTTTGCGCAATCAGCCCCAGCATTTT. Its translation is CASSQQGLRNQPQHF.

DNA of the CDR3: TGTGCCAGCAGTGAAGCGCTATGGGACAGGGGGCTTCTCACCTTC. Its translation: CASSEALWDRGLLTF. The V and J genes are TRBV6-1 and TRBJ1-2; 12 nucleotides agree with TRBD1. J was trimmed by 13 bases and V by 0 bases; bases with no gene match: 9. CDR1 is MNHNS, CDR2 SASEGT, per germline. CDR3 length: 15 amino acids.

The chain employs TRBV27 and TRBJ1-4, with 7 bases aligning to TRBD1. V was pared by 5 bases and J by 7 bases, with 7 bases of the junction left unmatched. Germline loops: CDR1 MNHEY, CDR2 SMNVEV (reference sequence). The CDR3 covers 14 residues. This CDR3 reads CASSPGAGGEKLFF. The CDR3 region has the DNA TGTGCCAGCAGTCCGGGGGCAGGGGGTGAAAAACTGTTTTTT.

The chain is built from TRBV27 and TRBJ2-1; the match to TRBD2 covers 7 bases. CDR3 size: 16 residues. The germline V gene has CDR1 MNHEY and CDR2 SMNVEV (reference sequence). Trimming removed 6 bases from V and 0 bases from J; junction bases left unmatched: 8. The CDR3 loop reads CASRGSGPSSYNEQFF. CDR3 DNA: TGTGCCAGCAGGGGTAGCGGGCCGAGCTCCTACAATGAGCAGTTCTTC.

This chain links TRBV6-1 with TRBJ1-1; D is perhaps TRBD1 (6 bases). Germline CDR1 is MNHNS and CDR2 is SASEGT. There are 11 residues in the CDR3. Between the trimmed V and J ends, which lost 6 bases and 10 bases, there was a span of 12 bases. DNA of the CDR3: TGTGCCAGCAGCTTCACAGGGTTAGCTTTCTTT. Amino acids: CASSFTGLAFF.

The genes are TRBV18 and TRBJ2-1, with 8 bases matching TRBD1. The CDR3 has 14 residues. J lost 7 bases, V lost 3 bases, and 5 bases had no gene match. CDR1 is KGHSH and CDR2 is LQKENI in the germline V gene. This CDR3 reads CASSPVRGQNEQFF. DNA for the CDR3: TGTGCCAGCTCACCGGTCAGGGGGCAGAATGAGCAGTTCTTC. Full variable domain (missing parts from reference TRBV18 and TRBJ2-1): NAGVMQNPRHLVRRRGQEARLRCSPMKGHSHVYWYRQLPEEGLKFMVYLQKENIIDESGMPKERFSAEFPKEGPSILRIQQVVRGDSAAYFCASSPVRGQNEQFFGPGTRLTVL.

V usage is TRBV4-1 and J usage is TRBJ2-1, with 12 bases aligning to TRBD2. Losses at the gene ends were 0 bases for V and 9 bases for J; bases not matched to a gene: 12. From germline, CDR1 is MGHRA and CDR2 YSYEKL. The CDR3 is 18 residues long. CDR3 region: CASSQDPNLAGGPIEQFF. In DNA, the CDR3 is TGCGCCAGCAGCCAAGATCCCAATCTAGCGGGAGGGCCGATTGAGCAGTTCTTC.

The V call is TRBV5-6, the J call TRBJ1-2; unclear D gene. V was trimmed by 4 bases and J by 8 bases, leaving 12 bases between them. This CDR3 has 12 residues. Germline V gene sequence: CDR1 SGHDT, CDR2 YYEEEE. CDR3 residues: CASSLDEAGYTF. CDR3 in DNA: TGTGCCAGCAGCCTGGACGAGGCAGGCTACACCTTC. Based on the CDR3 plus reference TRBV5-6 and TRBJ1-2, the full variable domain is DAGVTQSPTHLIKTRGQQVTLRCSPKSGHDTVSWYQQALGQGPQFIFQYYEEEERQRGNFPDRFSGHQFPNYSSELNVNALLLGDSALYLCASSLDEAGYTFGSGTRLTVV.

The V and J genes are TRBV10-3 and TRBJ1-5, with D maybe TRBD1 (6 bases). The germline gives CDR1 ENHRY, CDR2 SYGVKD. V was pared by 3 bases and J by 0 bases, with 9 bases between. This CDR3 has 15 residues. The CDR3: CAISDQGTSNQPQHF. As DNA, the CDR3 is TGTGCCATCAGTGATCAGGGGACTAGCAATCAGCCCCAGCATTTT.

This sequence joins TRBV11-2 and TRBJ2-7; D gene unclear. Trimming took off 0 bases at V and 3 bases at J, with 9 bases between the two ends. The CDR3 has 14 residues. The germline V gene has CDR1 SGHAT and CDR2 FQNNGV. CDR3 DNA: TGTGCCAGCAGCTTAGATAGACACGACTACGAGCAGTACTTC. This sequence encodes CASSLDRHDYEQYF.

This rearrangement joins TRBV10-1 to TRBJ2-1, with D hard to call. V gave up 8 bases and J gave up 10 bases, with 15 bases separating them. CDR3 length: 12 amino acids. Germline V lookup: CDR1 WNHNN, CDR2 SYGVQD (reference sequence). DNA of the CDR3: TGCGCCAGCGGTCGGTCCCCCAGGGAGCAGTTCTTC. Its protein product is CASGRSPREQFF.

The J gene is TRBJ1-2, the V gene TRBV25-1; D uncertain. The CDR3 totals 12 residues. With 4 bases removed from V and 4 bases from J, the gap between germline ends came to 7 bases. The V gene's germline CDR1 is MGHDK and CDR2 SYGVNS. CDR3 protein: CASSASVYGYTF. DNA of the CDR3: TGTGCCAGCAGTGCGTCGGTCTATGGCTACACCTTC.

The chain has TRBV19 and TRBJ2-6, with 8 bases identical to TRBD1. With 3 bases clipped from V and 8 bases from J, the junction kept 6 bases outside the gene matches. The CDR3 sequence is 15 residues long. Looked up from germline, CDR1 is LNHDA and CDR2 is SQIVND (reference sequence). CDR3 residues: CASSIRGQGSNVLTF. DNA of the CDR3: TGTGCCAGTAGTATCAGGGGGCAGGGGTCCAACGTCCTGACTTTC.